A selection of T cell receptor beta chains follows, all from one sample in a study of blood T cell repertoires in COVID-19. This table comes from immunoSEQ multiplex PCR, and its TCRdb copy is limited to in-frame clones, with some not included. Of approximately 400,000 clones detected, 81% appear once; the ten largest clones hold 0.85% to 1.3%. Material: peripheral blood. The source of these receptors is a human donor with acute or convalescent COVID-19. The donor label of this sample is uncertain. Both conserved end residues are part of each CDR3. The order of the fields is V gene, D gene, J gene, clone size, CDR3 protein, CDR3 DNA. A D gene is named only where the DNA matches it firmly. Not every row has a clone size; where given, it reads once, few, many or a size class.

>TRBV5-6|NA|TRBJ1-2|NA
CASTRGVEVGYGYTF
TGTGCCAGCACGCGGGGGGTCGAGGTCGGCTATGGCTACACCTTC
>TRBV13|NA|TRBJ1-1|NA
CASSSTTEMNTEAFF
TGTGCCAGCAGCTCCACGACAGAAATGAACACTGAAGCTTTCTTT
>TRBV6-5|NA|TRBJ1-5|NA
CASSQGSGQPQHF
TGTGCCAGCAGTCAGGGGTCTGGACAGCCCCAGCATTTT
>TRBV24-1|NA|TRBJ1-5|NA
CATSEGGNQPQHF
TGTGCCACCAGTGAAGGGGGCAATCAGCCCCAGCATTTT
>TRBV12-3/TRBV12-4|NA|TRBJ1-2|NA
CASTSRGYGYTF
TGTGCCAGCACGAGCAGGGGCTATGGCTACACCTTC
>TRBV3-1/TRBV3-2|TRBD2|TRBJ2-1|few
CASSRHISGGGWALIGNEQFF
TGTGCCAGCAGCCGACACATTAGCGGGGGGGGCTGGGCTCTTATAGGCAATGAGCAGTTCTTC
>TRBV18|NA|TRBJ1-4|NA
CASSPRGLPNEKLFF
TGTGCCAGCTCACCACGGGGACTCCCTAATGAAAAACTGTTTTTT
>TRBV15|TRBD2|TRBJ2-5|NA
CATSRVAGGRRETQYF
TGTGCCACCAGCAGAGTTGCTGGCGGGAGACGCGAGACCCAGTACTTC
>TRBV3-1/TRBV3-2|NA|TRBJ1-2|NA
CASSPLRAYGYTF
TGTGCCAGCAGCCCCTTGCGGGCCTATGGCTACACCTTC
>TRBV3-1/TRBV3-2|NA|TRBJ1-4|NA
CASSPTGVREKLFF
TGTGCCAGCAGCCCCACCGGGGTAAGGGAAAAACTGTTTTTT
>TRBV21-1|NA|TRBJ1-5|NA
CASSKVVEGQPCSNQPQHF
TGTGCCAGCAGCAAAGTCGTGGAGGGACAGCCCTGTAGCAATCAGCCCCAGCATTTT
>TRBV10-1|NA|TRBJ1-5|NA
CASSVRGNQPQHF
TGCGCCAGCAGTGTTAGAGGCAATCAGCCCCAGCATTTT
>TRBV27|NA|TRBJ1-2|NA
CASSLSGGHRPGGYTF
TGTGCCAGCAGTTTATCTGGGGGCCACCGTCCCGGTGGCTACACCTTC
>TRBV5-5|NA|TRBJ1-5|NA
CASSLGLVSGNQPQHF
TGTGCCAGCAGCTTGGGACTCGTTTCGGGCAATCAGCCCCAGCATTTT
>TRBV5-5|NA|TRBJ1-1|NA
CASSLGDRLNTEAFF
TGTGCCAGCAGCTTGGGAGACAGGCTCAACACTGAAGCTTTCTTT
>TRBV6-5|TRBD1|TRBJ1-2|NA
CASSYQGQASYGYTF
TGTGCCAGCAGTTACCAAGGACAGGCATCCTATGGCTACACCTTC
>TRBV28|NA|TRBJ1-1|NA
CASHPLNTEAFF
TGTGCCAGCCACCCACTCAACACTGAAGCTTTCTTT
>TRBV30|TRBD1|TRBJ2-7|NA
CAWSVEGGPLTSEYF
TGTGCCTGGAGTGTAGAAGGGGGCCCGTTAACATCGGAGTACTTC
>TRBV11-3|NA|TRBJ1-3|once
CASSLSTAPGNTIYF
TGTGCCAGCAGCTTATCGACAGCTCCTGGAAACACCATATATTTT
>TRBV10-2|NA|TRBJ2-1|NA
CASSVGSEQFF
TGCGCCAGCAGTGTCGGGAGTGAGCAGTTCTTC
>TRBV2|TRBD2|TRBJ2-3|NA
CASSGPPMAGGGDTQYF
TGTGCCAGCAGTGGACCGCCAATGGCGGGGGGCGGAGATACGCAGTATTTT
>TRBV14|NA|TRBJ1-2|NA
CASSPTTDYGYTF
TGTGCCAGCAGCCCGACGACAGACTATGGCTACACCTTC
>TRBV18|TRBD1|TRBJ2-3|NA
CASSPLTGVSTDTQYF
TGTGCCAGCTCACCATTAACAGGGGTCAGCACAGATACGCAGTATTTT
>TRBV18|TRBD2|TRBJ2-7|NA
CASSLAGVGEQYF
TGTGCCAGCTCTCTAGCGGGAGTAGGCGAGCAGTACTTC
>TRBV4-1|TRBD2|TRBJ2-3|NA
CASRQLAGRQYF
TGCGCCAGCAGACAACTAGCGGGAAGGCAGTATTTT
>TRBV27|TRBD1|TRBJ1-1|NA
CASSRGTGNTEAFF
TGTGCCAGCAGTAGGGGGACAGGGAACACTGAAGCTTTCTTT
>TRBV28|NA|TRBJ2-7|NA
CASSLQTSYEQYF
TGTGCCAGCAGTTTACAAACTTCCTACGAGCAGTACTTC
>TRBV2|NA|TRBJ1-1|NA
CASIRVGTEAFF
TGTGCCAGCATCCGGGTGGGCACTGAAGCTTTCTTT
>TRBV5-5|NA|TRBJ1-4|NA
CASSLDPGHGKLFF
TGTGCCAGCAGCTTGGATCCGGGTCACGGGAAACTGTTTTTT
>TRBV6-6|NA|TRBJ1-3|NA
CASTRGGSGNTIYF
TGTGCCAGCACCCGGGGGGGCTCTGGAAACACCATATATTTT
>TRBV2|NA|TRBJ1-5|NA
CASSAGEDQPQHF
TGTGCCAGCAGTGCGGGGGAGGATCAGCCCCAGCATTTT
>TRBV4-1|NA|TRBJ1-2|once
CASSQDPVGYGYTF
TGCGCCAGCAGCCAAGACCCGGTCGGCTATGGCTACACCTTC
>TRBV29-1|NA|TRBJ1-1|NA
CSVVVGMGGRTEAFF
TGCAGCGTTGTGGTTGGGATGGGGGGGAGGACTGAAGCTTTCTTT
>TRBV18|TRBD1|TRBJ1-2|NA
CASSPTTGGSSYGYTF
TGTGCCAGCTCACCGACGACAGGGGGCAGTAGTTATGGCTACACCTTC
>TRBV5-1|TRBD1|TRBJ1-1|NA
CASSLVGQGISEAFF
TGCGCCAGCAGCTTGGTGGGACAGGGGATCTCTGAAGCTTTCTTT
>TRBV30|TRBD1|TRBJ1-2|NA
CAWSVGGTGAMNYGYTF
TGTGCCTGGAGTGTAGGGGGGACAGGGGCTATGAACTATGGCTACACCTTC
>TRBV28|NA|TRBJ2-5|NA
CASRDSNQETQYF
TGTGCCAGCAGAGACAGTAACCAAGAGACCCAGTACTTC
>TRBV29-1|TRBD1|TRBJ1-2|once
CSAGGRDREGYTF
TGCAGCGCCGGGGGGAGGGACAGGGAAGGCTACACCTTC
>TRBV7-2|NA|TRBJ2-2|once
CASARTVGTGELFF
TGTGCCAGCGCAAGGACAGTGGGCACCGGGGAGCTGTTTTTT
>TRBV2|TRBD2|TRBJ2-5|NA
CASSRLAGQETQYF
TGTGCCAGCAGTAGGCTAGCGGGCCAAGAGACCCAGTACTTC